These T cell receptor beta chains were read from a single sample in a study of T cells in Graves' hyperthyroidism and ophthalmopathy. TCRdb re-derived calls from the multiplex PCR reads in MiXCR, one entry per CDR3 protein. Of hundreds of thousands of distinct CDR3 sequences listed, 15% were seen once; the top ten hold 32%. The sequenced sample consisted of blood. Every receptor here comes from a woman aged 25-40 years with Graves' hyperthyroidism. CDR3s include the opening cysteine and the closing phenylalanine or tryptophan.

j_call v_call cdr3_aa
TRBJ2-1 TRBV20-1 CSCGPYNEQFF
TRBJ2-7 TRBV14 CASGPFSYEQYF
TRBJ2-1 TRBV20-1 CSARVGLAGGSSYNEQFF
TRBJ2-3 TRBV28 CASSFSGPHGDTQYF
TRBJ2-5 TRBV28 CASKRETQYF
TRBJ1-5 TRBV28 CASSLVVLNQPQHF
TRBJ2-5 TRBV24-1 CATSVSGTSLQGETQYF
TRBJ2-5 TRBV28 CASSLTGRVQETQYF
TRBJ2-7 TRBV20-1 CSARIVPEQYF
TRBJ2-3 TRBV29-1 CSVEGSAGTDTQYF
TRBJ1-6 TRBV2 CASSEIALRGSVNSPLHF
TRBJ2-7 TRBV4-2 CASSQVRGPYEQYF
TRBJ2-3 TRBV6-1 CASSLAGGGTQYF
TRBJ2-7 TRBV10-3 CAITATSGNEQYF
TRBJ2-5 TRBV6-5 CASSYSGPTQETQYF
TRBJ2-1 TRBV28 CASKLLPSGSYEQFF
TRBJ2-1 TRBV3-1 CASSQVSLESSGKQFF
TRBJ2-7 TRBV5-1 CASTTDGPYEQYF
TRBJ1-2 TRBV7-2 CASSFAGSIYGYTF
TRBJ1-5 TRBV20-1 CSAFALRDSNQPQHF
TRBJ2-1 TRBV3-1 CASSQDASGSRNEQFF
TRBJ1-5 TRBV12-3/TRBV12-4 CASRRGTGQQPQHF
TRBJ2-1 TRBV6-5 CASTSGLAGGDNEQFF
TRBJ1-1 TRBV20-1 CSANTGVTEAFF
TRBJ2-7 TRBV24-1 CATSDRQGNYEQYF
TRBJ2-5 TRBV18 CASSPNDVGNGETQYF
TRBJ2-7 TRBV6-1 CASKGVEKYF
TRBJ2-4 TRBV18 CASSPPGQGGDIQYF
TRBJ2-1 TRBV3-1 CASSPTTSGSKNEQFF
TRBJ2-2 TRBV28 CASSLGTGGAGELFF
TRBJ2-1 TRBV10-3 CATRDRADNEQFF
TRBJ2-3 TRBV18 CASSRDSGLVSTDTQYF
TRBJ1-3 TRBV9 CASSEIVGFGNTIYF
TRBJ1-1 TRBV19 CASRRKVNTEAFF
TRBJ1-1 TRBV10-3 CAISGALGQENTEAFF
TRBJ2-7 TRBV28 CASRGTGNSYEQYF
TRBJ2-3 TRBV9 CASSVSTSGGTDTQYF
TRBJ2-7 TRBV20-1 CSAAERIAGPYEQYF
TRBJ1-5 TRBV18 CASSQEQVNQPQHF
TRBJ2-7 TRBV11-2 CASSREGQGTYEQYF
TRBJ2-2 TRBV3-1 CASSQGPSLGTGELFF
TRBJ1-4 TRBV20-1 CSAGPGEEKLFF
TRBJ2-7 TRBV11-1 CASSETSGTSYEQYF
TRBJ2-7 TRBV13 CASSLGARIHEQYF
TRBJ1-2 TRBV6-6 CASSYTEDSFYGYTF
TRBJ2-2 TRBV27 CASSFGGGGTGELFF
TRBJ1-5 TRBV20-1 CSVGQGYQPQHF
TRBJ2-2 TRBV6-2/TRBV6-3 CASQGQITGELFF
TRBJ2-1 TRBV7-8 CASSTIIGLAGRSSYNEQFF
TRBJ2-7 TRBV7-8 CASSHTGDYSYEQYF
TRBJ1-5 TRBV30 CAWSTRSYQPQHF
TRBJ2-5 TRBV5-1 CASSLGPTGQETQYF
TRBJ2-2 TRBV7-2 CASSLGAYTGELFF
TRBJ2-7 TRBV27 CASSWARSYEQYF